These T cell receptor beta chains were read from a single sample in a study of blood T cells in healthy people across ages. MiXCR was run by TCRdb on the 5' RACE reads, yielding one entry per CDR3 protein. The sample contains 730,000 or so distinct CDR3 sequences, approximately 40% of which appear only once. Sequencing used blood. These TCRs come from a man older than 75 in good health. Both conserved end residues are trimmed from each CDR3. Each record gives: V gene, CDR3 protein.

V: TRBV29-1
CDR3: SVLGLRQGSDTQY

V: TRBV13
CDR3: ASSSGTHPETQY

V: TRBV7-2
CDR3: ASSLQLAGGGTQY

V: TRBV6-2/TRBV6-3
CDR3: ASSRDRAGEQF

V: TRBV7-2
CDR3: ASSSRLAADTQY

V: TRBV6-2/TRBV6-3
CDR3: ASTTVRSGANVLT

V: TRBV7-9
CDR3: ASSWDSGFYGYT

V: TRBV20-1
CDR3: SARPPTSGSREQY

V: TRBV20-1
CDR3: SARYNSQRSNEQY

V: TRBV7-2
CDR3: ASSTQWGIYNSPLL

V: TRBV7-9
CDR3: ASSLTGARAEAF

V: TRBV20-1
CDR3: SALDSRTSTDTQY

V: TRBV27
CDR3: ASSLSRFPVTDTQY

V: TRBV12-3/TRBV12-4
CDR3: ASSPLGSSYEQY

V: TRBV20-1
CDR3: SARGTDRGEQY

V: TRBV27
CDR3: ASNNMGGTQY

V: TRBV20-1
CDR3: SAFSPNGYT

V: TRBV12-5
CDR3: ASGLASGRNVDTQY

V: TRBV15
CDR3: ATSRPGEAF

V: TRBV20-1
CDR3: SARVNGRMDTQY

V: TRBV20-1
CDR3: SARRTGGGSTDAQY

V: TRBV12-5
CDR3: ASGLVLGQGGREQY

V: TRBV11-3
CDR3: ASSGWTSDEQF